The present T cell receptor beta chain was sequenced within a study of shared clonotypes between healthy human individuals. The CDR3 length is 19 residues. Germline CDR1 WSHSY, CDR2 SAAADI. The V gene end was trimmed by 4 bases and the J gene end by 0 bases; junction bases not matched to a gene: 6. Libraries were prepared by immunoSEQ multiplex PCR; TCRdb keeps only in-frame clonotypes and omits some of them. The table shows around 430,000 clones, with 70% to 80% occurring only once. The source is a middle-aged woman in good health. Some clones in this sample may be carry-over from other donors' samples. Input material: PBMCs. The rearrangement joins TRBV10-2 to TRBJ2-1; 16 nucleotides line up with TRBD2. CDR3: CASSVPGLAGGSSYNEQFF. In DNA form, the CDR3 reads TGCGCCAGCAGTGTACCGGGACTAGCGGGAGGGAGCTCCTACAATGAGCAGTTCTTC.